This entry describes one TCR beta chain. These data originate in a study of long-term antiretroviral therapy in people with HIV. CDR1 and CDR2 (germline): SGHDT, YYEEEE. V lost 0 bases to trimming and J lost 6 bases, with 4 bases between them. The CDR3 is made up of 12 amino acids. Run at survey level, the immunoSEQ assay was version v3.0. Sequencing was performed with immunoSEQ multiplex PCR; in TCRdb, only in-frame clones are kept and a portion is missing. The sample lists about 40,000 clones, around 83% seen once, with about 6% in the top ten. At least two post-ART and at least one pre-ART PBMC sample were available for each donor.

The clonotype was recovered from a woman aged 45-59 years with HIV. The sample in question was unsorted PBMCs, obtained 3.1 years after starting antiretroviral therapy. V is TRBV5-6 and J is TRBJ1-5; D call uncertain. The CDR3 DNA sequence: TGTGCCAGCAGCTTGGCCGGTCAGCCCCAGCATTTT. Translated: CASSLAGQPQHF.